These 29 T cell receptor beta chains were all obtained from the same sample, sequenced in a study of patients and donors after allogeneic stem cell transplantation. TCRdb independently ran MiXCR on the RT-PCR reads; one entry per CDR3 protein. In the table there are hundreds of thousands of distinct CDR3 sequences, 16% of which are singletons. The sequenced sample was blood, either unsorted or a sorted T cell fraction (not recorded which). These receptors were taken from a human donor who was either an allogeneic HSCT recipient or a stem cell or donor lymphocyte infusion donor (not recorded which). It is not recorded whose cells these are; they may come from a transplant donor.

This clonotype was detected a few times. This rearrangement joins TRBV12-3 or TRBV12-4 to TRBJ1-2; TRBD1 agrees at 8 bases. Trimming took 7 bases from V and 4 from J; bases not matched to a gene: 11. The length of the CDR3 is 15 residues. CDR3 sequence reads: CASTRWTGSSYGYTF. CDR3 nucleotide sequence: TGTGCCAGCACCCGATGGACAGGGAGCTCCTATGGCTACACCTTC.

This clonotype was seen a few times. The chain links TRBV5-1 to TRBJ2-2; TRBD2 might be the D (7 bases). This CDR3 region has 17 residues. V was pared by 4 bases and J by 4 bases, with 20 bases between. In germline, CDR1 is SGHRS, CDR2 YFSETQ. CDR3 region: CASSQGGTGGRTGELFF. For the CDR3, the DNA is TGCGCCAGCAGCCAAGGGGGAACGGGGGGTCGCACCGGGGAGCTGTTTTTT.

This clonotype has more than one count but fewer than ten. The CDR3 region has the DNA TGTGCCAGCAGTGACCAGACAGGAGAAAAACTGTTTTTT. It translates to CASSDQTGEKLFF. The chain has TRBV6-1 and TRBJ1-4; TRBD1 is a possible D gene (6 bases). Trimming took off 3 bases at V and 8 bases at J, with 10 bases between the two ends. The CDR3 covers 13 residues. The V gene's germline CDR1 is MNHNS and CDR2 SASEGT.

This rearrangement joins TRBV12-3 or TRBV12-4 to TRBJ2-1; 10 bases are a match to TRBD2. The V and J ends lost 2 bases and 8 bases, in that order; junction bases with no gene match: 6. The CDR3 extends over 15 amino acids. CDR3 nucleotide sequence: TGTGCCAGCAGTTTACGAGCGGGGGGGCCCGATGAGCAGTTCTTC. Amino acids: CASSLRAGGPDEQFF.

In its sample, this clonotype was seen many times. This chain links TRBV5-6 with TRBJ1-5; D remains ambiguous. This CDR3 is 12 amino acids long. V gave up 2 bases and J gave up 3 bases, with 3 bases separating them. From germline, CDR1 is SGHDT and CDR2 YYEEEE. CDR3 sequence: CASSLHNQPQHF. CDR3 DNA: TGTGCCAGCAGCTTACACAATCAGCCCCAGCATTTT.

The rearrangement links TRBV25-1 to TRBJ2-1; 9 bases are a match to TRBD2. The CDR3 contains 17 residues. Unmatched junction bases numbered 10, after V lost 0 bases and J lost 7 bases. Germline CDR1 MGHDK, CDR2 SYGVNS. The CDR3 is CASSEYGLAGLRNEQFF. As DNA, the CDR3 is TGTGCCAGCAGTGAATATGGGCTAGCGGGATTGAGGAATGAGCAGTTCTTC. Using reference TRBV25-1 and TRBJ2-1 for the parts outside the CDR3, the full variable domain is EADIYQTPRYLVIGTGKKITLECSQTMGHDKMYWYQQDPGMELHLIHYSYGVNSTEKGDLSSESTVSRIRTEHFPLTLESARPSHTSQYLCASSEYGLAGLRNEQFFGPGTRLTVL.

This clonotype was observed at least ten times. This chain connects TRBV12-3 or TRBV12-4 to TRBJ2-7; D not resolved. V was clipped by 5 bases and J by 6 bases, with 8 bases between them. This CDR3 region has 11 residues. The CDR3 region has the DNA TGTGCCAGCAGTCTCCGGAGCGAGCAGTACTTC. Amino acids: CASSLRSEQYF.

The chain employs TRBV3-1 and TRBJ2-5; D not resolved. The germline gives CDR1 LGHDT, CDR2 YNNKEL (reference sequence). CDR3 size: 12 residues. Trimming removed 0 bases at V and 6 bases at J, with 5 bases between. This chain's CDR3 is CASSQEEKTQYF. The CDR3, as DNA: TGTGCCAGCAGCCAAGAAGAAAAGACCCAGTACTTC.

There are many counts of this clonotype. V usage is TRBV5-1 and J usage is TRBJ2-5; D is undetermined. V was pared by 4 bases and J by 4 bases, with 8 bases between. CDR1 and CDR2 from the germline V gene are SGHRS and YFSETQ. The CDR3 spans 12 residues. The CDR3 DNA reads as TGCGCCAGCAGCAGTCAGTTAGAGACCCAGTACTTC. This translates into CASSSQLETQYF.

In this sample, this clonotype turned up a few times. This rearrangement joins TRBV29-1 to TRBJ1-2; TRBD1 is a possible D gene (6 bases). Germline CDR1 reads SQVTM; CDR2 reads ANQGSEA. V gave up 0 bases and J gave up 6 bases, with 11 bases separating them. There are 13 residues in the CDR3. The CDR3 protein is CSVEDRGNNGYTF. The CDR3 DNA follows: TGCAGCGTTGAAGACAGGGGAAATAATGGCTACACCTTC.

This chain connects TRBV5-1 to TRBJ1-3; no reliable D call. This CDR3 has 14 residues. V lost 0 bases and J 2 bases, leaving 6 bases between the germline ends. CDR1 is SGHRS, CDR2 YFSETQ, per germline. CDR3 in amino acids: CASSLEAAGNTIYF. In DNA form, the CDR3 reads TGCGCCAGCAGCTTGGAGGCAGCTGGAAACACCATATATTTT.

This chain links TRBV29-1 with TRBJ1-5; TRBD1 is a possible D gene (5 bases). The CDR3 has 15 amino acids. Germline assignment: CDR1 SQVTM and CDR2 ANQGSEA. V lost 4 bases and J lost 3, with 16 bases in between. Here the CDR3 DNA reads TGCAGCGTTGCCTTCCGGGGCTCTGACAATCAGCCCCAGCATTTT. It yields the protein CSVAFRGSDNQPQHF.

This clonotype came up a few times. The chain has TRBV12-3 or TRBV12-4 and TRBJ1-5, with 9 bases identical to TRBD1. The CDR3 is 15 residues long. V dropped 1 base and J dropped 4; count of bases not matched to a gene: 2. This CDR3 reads CASSLGQGVNQPQHF. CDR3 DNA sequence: TGTGCCAGCAGTTTAGGACAGGGGGTAAATCAGCCCCAGCATTTT.

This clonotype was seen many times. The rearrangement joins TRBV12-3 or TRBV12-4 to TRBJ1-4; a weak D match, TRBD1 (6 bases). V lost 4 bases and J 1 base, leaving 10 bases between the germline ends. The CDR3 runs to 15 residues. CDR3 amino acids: CASSYQQGTNEKLFF. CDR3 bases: TGTGCCAGCAGTTACCAACAGGGAACTAATGAAAAACTGTTTTTT.

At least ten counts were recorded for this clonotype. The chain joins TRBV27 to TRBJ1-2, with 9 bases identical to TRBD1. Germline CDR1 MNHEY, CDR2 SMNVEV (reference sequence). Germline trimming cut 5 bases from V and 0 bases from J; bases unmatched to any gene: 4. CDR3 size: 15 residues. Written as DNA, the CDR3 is TGTGCCAGCAGTGTACAGGGGGCCACTAACTATGGCTACACCTTC. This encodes CASSVQGATNYGYTF.

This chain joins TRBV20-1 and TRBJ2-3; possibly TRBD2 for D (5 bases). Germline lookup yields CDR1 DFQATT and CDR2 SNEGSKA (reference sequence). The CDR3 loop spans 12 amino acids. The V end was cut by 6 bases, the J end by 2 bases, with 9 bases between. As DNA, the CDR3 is TGCAGTGCCTCAGCGGCCACAGATACGCAGTATTTT. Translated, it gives CSASAATDTQYF.

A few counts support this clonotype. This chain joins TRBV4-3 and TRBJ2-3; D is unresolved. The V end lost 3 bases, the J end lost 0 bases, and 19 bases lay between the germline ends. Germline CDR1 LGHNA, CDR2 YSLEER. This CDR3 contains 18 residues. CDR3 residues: CASSHLIPRLGSTDTQYF. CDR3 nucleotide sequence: TGCGCCAGCAGCCACCTAATCCCTCGGCTAGGGAGCACAGATACGCAGTATTTT.

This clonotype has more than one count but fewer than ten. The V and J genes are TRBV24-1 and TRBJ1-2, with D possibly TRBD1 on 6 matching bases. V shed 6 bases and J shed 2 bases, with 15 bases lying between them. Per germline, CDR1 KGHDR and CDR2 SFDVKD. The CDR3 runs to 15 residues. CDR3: CATSPGGAYNYGYTF. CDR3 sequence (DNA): TGTGCCACCAGTCCTGGGGGGGCTTACAACTATGGCTACACCTTC.

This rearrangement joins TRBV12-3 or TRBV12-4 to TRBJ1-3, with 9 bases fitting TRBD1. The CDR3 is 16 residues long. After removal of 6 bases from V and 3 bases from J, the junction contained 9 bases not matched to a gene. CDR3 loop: CASSRGQGSYGNTIYF. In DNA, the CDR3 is TGTGCCAGCAGCCGCGGACAGGGGTCGTATGGAAACACCATATATTTT.

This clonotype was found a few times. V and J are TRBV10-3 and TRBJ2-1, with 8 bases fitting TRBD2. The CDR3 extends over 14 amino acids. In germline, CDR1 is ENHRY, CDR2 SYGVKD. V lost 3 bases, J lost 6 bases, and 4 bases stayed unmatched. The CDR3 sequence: CAISDVAGINEQFF. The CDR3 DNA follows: TGTGCCATCAGTGACGTAGCGGGAATCAATGAGCAGTTCTTC.

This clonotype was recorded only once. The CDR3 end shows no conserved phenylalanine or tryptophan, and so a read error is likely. The CDR3 loop is CASTFHGGPQYL. CDR3 DNA sequence: TGTGCCAGCACCTTCCACGGGGGTCCCCAGTACTTA. This rearrangement joins TRBV12-3 or TRBV12-4 to TRBJ2-5; perhaps TRBD2 as D (6 bases). The CDR3 totals 12 residues. The V gene lost 7 bases and the J gene lost 9 bases, with 15 bases spanning the gap.

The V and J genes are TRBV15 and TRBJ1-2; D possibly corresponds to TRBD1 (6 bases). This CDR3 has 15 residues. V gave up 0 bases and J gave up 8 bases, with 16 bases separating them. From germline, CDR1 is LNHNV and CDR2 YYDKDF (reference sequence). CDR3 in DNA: TGTGCCACCAGCAGAGAGGTAGTCCGAGGGGGAGGCTACACCTTC. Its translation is CATSREVVRGGGYTF.

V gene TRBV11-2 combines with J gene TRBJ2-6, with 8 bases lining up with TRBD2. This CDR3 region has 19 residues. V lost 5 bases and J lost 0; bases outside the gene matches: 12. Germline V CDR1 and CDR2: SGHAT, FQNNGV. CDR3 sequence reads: CASSLRVAGGISGANVLTF. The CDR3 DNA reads TGTGCCAGCAGCCTCCGGGTGGCGGGGGGAATCTCTGGGGCCAACGTCCTGACTTTC.

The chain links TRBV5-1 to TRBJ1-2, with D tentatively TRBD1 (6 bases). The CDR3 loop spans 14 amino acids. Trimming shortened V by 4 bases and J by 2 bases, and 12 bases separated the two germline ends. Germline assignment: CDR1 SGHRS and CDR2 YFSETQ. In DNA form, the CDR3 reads TGCGCCAGCAGCGTAGACAGGTTCAACTATGGCTACACCTTC. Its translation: CASSVDRFNYGYTF.

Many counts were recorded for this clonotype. This chain's CDR3 is CASSVGLAGVYNEQFF. The CDR3 DNA reads TGCGCCAGCAGCGTCGGACTAGCGGGAGTGTACAATGAGCAGTTCTTC. The chain links TRBV5-1 to TRBJ2-1, with 13 bases matching TRBD2. The CDR3 consists of 16 residues. The germline V gene encodes CDR1 SGHRS and CDR2 YFSETQ. After removal of 4 bases from V and 4 bases from J, the junction contained 5 bases not matched to a gene.

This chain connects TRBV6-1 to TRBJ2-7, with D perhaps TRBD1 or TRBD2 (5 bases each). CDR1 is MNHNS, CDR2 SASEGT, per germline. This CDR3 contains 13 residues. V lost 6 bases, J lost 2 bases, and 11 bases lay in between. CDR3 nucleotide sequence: TGTGCCAGCAGAGCCGGGACCGCCTACGAGCAGTACTTC. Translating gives CASRAGTAYEQYF.

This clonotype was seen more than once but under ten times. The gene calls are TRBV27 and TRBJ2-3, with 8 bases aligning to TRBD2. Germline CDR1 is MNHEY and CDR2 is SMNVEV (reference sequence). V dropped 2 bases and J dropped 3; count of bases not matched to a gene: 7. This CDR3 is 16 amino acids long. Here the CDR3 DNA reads TGTGCCAGCAGTTTACAGGGACTAGGAAGAACAGATACGCAGTATTTT. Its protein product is CASSLQGLGRTDTQYF.

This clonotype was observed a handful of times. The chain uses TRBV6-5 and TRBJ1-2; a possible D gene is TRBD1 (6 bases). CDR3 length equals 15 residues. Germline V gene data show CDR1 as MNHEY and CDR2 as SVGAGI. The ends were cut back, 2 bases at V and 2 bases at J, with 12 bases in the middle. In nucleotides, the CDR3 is TGTGCCAGCAGTTACCTGGGGGCCCCCAACTATGGCTACACCTTC. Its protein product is CASSYLGAPNYGYTF.

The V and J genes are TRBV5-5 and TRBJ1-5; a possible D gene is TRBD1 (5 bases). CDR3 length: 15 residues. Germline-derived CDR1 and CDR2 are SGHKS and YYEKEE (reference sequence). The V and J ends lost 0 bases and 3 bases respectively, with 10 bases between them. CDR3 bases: TGTGCCAGCAGCTTGGGACAGAACATCAATCAGCCCCAGCATTTT. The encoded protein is CASSLGQNINQPQHF.